This T cell receptor (beta chain) was sequenced in a study of naive and memory T cell subsets. Per the germline V gene, CDR1 is SQVTM and CDR2 is ANQGSEA. This CDR3 region has 14 residues. The V segment lost 7 bases and the J segment 0 bases; nucleotides outside the gene matches: 7. Comments on this clonotype: Its antigen is unidentified.

Cells stained for CD3, CD4, CD8, CD45RA and CD27 were sorted into four subsets. Both TRBC1 and TRBC2 were covered by a beta constant-region primer of two equimolar oligonucleotides. Ligated cDNA was amplified by four rounds of PCR with nested alpha and beta constant-region primers and SP2. TCRdb reprocessed the UMI-ligation and nested PCR reads via MiXCR and lists one record per CDR3 protein. Found here are over 110,000 distinct CDR3 sequences, approximately 20% of them singletons; the top ten hold approximately 0.63%. Notes on the study in general: A few larger clonotypes appeared in naive repertoires, especially CD8, possibly memory cells re-expressing CD45RA. Gini index rose across naive, CM, EM and EMRA in CD4 and CD8.

The TCR was taken from a human donor in good health. The J gene is TRBJ2-3, the V gene TRBV29-1; 7 bases match TRBD1. The sequenced material came from naive CD8+ T cells from blood. CDR3 DNA: TGCAGCGCATGGACAGGCTCTAGCACAGATACGCAGTATTTT. Protein sequence: CSAWTGSSTDTQYF.